The table lists the clone carrying this T cell receptor beta chain with a few counts. Its antigen is currently unknown. The data stem from a study of vaccination effects on CD4 cells after COVID-19. The CDR3 is 14 amino acids. The germline CDR1 and CDR2 sequences are MDHEN and SYDVKM. J was trimmed by 5 bases and V by 5 bases; bases with no gene match: 8. TCRdb keeps only in-frame clones here, not all; method: immunoSEQ multiplex PCR. The sample lists roughly 27,000 clones; 69% were seen once. Expansion of antigen-specific CD4+ T cells with viral peptide pools was carried out by the ViraFEST assay before sequencing. Isolating CD4+ T cells followed approximately 9 days of culture. The individual was infected with SARS-CoV-2 between March and December 2020, as confirmed by PCR.

The receptor comes from a human donor who had a prior SARS-CoV-2 infection. This rearrangement joins TRBV28 to TRBJ2-5; 7 nucleotides align to TRBD1. This material consisted of CD4+ T cells from PBMCs cultured with SARS-CoV-2 spike peptides, taken before COVID-19 vaccination. The CDR3 region has the DNA TGTGCCAGCAGTCCCCGGACAGGTTCGGAGACCCAGTACTTC. Protein product: CASSPRTGSETQYF.